This entry describes one TCR beta chain. The data are from a study of blood T cell repertoires in COVID-19. Study at large: Samples of COVID-19 (acute and convalescent) were obtained from the United States, Italy and Spain. The cDNA or gDNA used as material had been derived from T cells, B-cell-depleted T cells, or PBMCs.

Enrollment of patients from Seattle took place during active infection, with longitudinal follow-up. Original processing methods: Amplification from reference gene primers served as the basis for estimated nucleated cell counts. TCRdb keeps only in-frame clones here, not all; method: immunoSEQ multiplex PCR. V, J and clone size are those of that table, while D and trimming were read from the DNA. The repertoire holds about 240,000 clones, with roughly nine tenths as singletons. In germline, CDR1 is SGHNT, CDR2 YENEEA. This CDR3 region has 16 residues. V lost 4 bases to trimming and J lost 1 base; unmatched junction nucleotides: 7.

The sequence was obtained from a woman aged 50 to 65 with COVID-19, enrolled during active disease. Sequences were obtained from peripheral blood. The V call is TRBV11-3, the J call TRBJ2-1; 7 bases fit TRBD2. The CDR3 loop reads CASSSRLAPSYNEQFF. The CDR3 DNA follows: TGTGCCAGCAGCTCGCGACTAGCCCCATCCTACAATGAGCAGTTCTTC.